Listed below are T cell receptor beta chains from one sample, sequenced in a study of control samples from healthy donors and cancer patients. TCRdb's copy holds only in-frame clones and misses some; the assay was immunoSEQ multiplex PCR. The sample records some 35,000 clones, approximately 93% being singletons. The sequencing sample was made of PBMCs. The receptors originated from a man aged 40-55 years with colorectal cancer. The CDR3 runs from the conserved cysteine through the conserved F or W. The D gene is left open where the match is weak. Size is stated for part of the rows, as once, few or many counts, or as a class when the clone is expanded.

clone_size,d_call,j_call,v_call,cdr3_nt,cdr3_aa
.,.,TRBJ2-1,TRBV11-2,TGTGCCAGCAGCATCTCCCGGGCCCAGTTCTTC,CASSISRAQFF
once,TRBD1,TRBJ2-5,TRBV7-2,TGTGCCAGCAGCATTAGACAGGGGGCAGAGACCCAGTACTTC,CASSIRQGAETQYF
.,.,TRBJ1-1,TRBV2,TGTGCCAGCAGTGAAGACAGGGCCACTGAAGCTTTCTTT,CASSEDRATEAFF
.,.,TRBJ2-7,TRBV5-1,TGCGCCAGCAGCTTAATTTCTGGGCGCGAGCAGTACTTC,CASSLISGREQYF
.,.,TRBJ1-3,TRBV2,TGTGCCAGCAGCTCACAGGGTTCCCGCTCTGGAAACACCATATATTTT,CASSSQGSRSGNTIYF
.,.,TRBJ1-5,TRBV6-5,TGTGCCAGCAGTACCCTAGGGGGGCAGCCCCAGCATTTT,CASSTLGGQPQHF
.,TRBD2,TRBJ2-3,TRBV27,TGTGCCAGCAGTGCAGCGGGGGCCGGGGGAGATACGCAGTATTTT,CASSAAGAGGDTQYF
.,TRBD1,TRBJ2-1,TRBV19,TGTGCCAGTAGTATCGACGGACAGGGGGCCTACAATGAGCAGTTCTTC,CASSIDGQGAYNEQFF
.,.,TRBJ1-5,TRBV9,TGTGCCAGCAGCACCGGACCCGATAGCAATCAGCCCCAGCATTTT,CASSTGPDSNQPQHF
.,TRBD1,TRBJ2-1,TRBV7-2,TGTGCCAGCAGCCCCCAGGGACAGTACAATGAGCAGTTCTTC,CASSPQGQYNEQFF
.,.,TRBJ2-3,TRBV27,TGTGCCAGCAGTTTTACCTTCACAGATACGCAGTATTTT,CASSFTFTDTQYF
.,.,TRBJ2-3,TRBV7-9,TGTGCCAGCAGCTCGACTTCCCGTCAGGATACGCAGTATTTT,CASSSTSRQDTQYF
.,.,TRBJ1-5,TRBV2,TGTGCCAGCAAGTACGGGAACGATCTAGCCCAGCATTTT,CASKYGNDLAQHF
.,.,TRBJ1-1,TRBV21-1,TGTGCCAGCAGCAACGATGCCTCAGGACAGGTATGTGAGGACACTGAAGCTTTCTTT,CASSNDASGQVCEDTEAFF
.,TRBD1,TRBJ1-2,TRBV11-2,TGTGCCAGCAGCTCAGGGGGGACAGCCTATGGCTACACCTTC,CASSSGGTAYGYTF
.,.,TRBJ2-5,TRBV6-5,TGTGCCAGCGGACGGCGGGGCGGGGAGACCCAGTACTTC,CASGRRGGETQYF
.,.,TRBJ1-1,TRBV5-6,TGTGCCAGCAGCTCATCAGGGGCCAGGGGTGGCACTGAAGCTTTCTTT,CASSSSGARGGTEAFF
.,.,TRBJ1-2,TRBV4-2,TGTGCCAGCAGCCAAGTTCGCCAGGTCCATTATGGCTACACCTTC,CASSQVRQVHYGYTF
.,.,TRBJ1-4,TRBV5-6,TGTGCCAGCAGCTTGACAGGATTTAATGAAAAACTGTTTTTT,CASSLTGFNEKLFF
.,TRBD1,TRBJ1-4,TRBV6-6,TGTGCCAGCAGTCCGGGACAGAGTGCAACTAATGAAAAACTGTTTTTT,CASSPGQSATNEKLFF
.,.,TRBJ1-3,TRBV18,TGTGCCAGCTCACCAGATCCAACCTCTGGAAACACCATATATTTT,CASSPDPTSGNTIYF
.,.,TRBJ2-5,TRBV21-1,TGTGCCAGCAGCAAAGCTGATCGGCGGGGGGGCGTCACTCACTCTTTTGAAGAGACCCAGTACTTC,CASSKADRRGGVTHSFEETQYF
.,TRBD1,TRBJ1-2,TRBV2,TGTGCCAGCCTAGATGTAGGGGGCGTCACTTCCTATGGCTACACCTTC,CASLDVGGVTSYGYTF
.,TRBD1,TRBJ2-3,TRBV5-4,TGTGCCAGCAGAATAGGACAGGGCACAGATACGCAGTATTTT,CASRIGQGTDTQYF
once,.,TRBJ2-4,TRBV19,TGTGCCAGTTCGGTTCCGGGACTTTTAGCCAAAAACATTCAGTACTTC,CASSVPGLLAKNIQYF
.,.,TRBJ1-1,TRBV30,TGTGCCTGGAGTGGAGGGTACACTGAAGCTTTCTTT,CAWSGGYTEAFF
.,TRBD1,TRBJ1-1,TRBV5-1,TGCGCCAGCAGCGAGGGACAGGGAAATATTATGAACACTGAAGCTTTCTTT,CASSEGQGNIMNTEAFF
few,.,TRBJ2-5,TRBV5-1,TGCGCCAGCAGCTTGTTCTCCAGGTCCCGAGAGACCCAGTACTTC,CASSLFSRSRETQYF
.,.,TRBJ2-3,TRBV12-3/TRBV12-4,TGTGCCAGCTCTACGGTGGATACGCAGTATTTT,CASSTVDTQYF
.,TRBD1,TRBJ2-3,TRBV5-4,TGTGCCAGCAGCCCAGGACAGGGTCCAGATACGCAGTATTTT,CASSPGQGPDTQYF
once,TRBD2,TRBJ2-1,TRBV2,TGTGCCAGCAGTGTAAGACTAGCGGGGAACAATGAGCAGTTCTTC,CASSVRLAGNNEQFF
.,TRBD2,TRBJ2-1,TRBV7-3,TGTGCCAGCAGACTGACTAGCGGGGGGGCCAATGAGCAGTTCTTC,CASRLTSGGANEQFF
.,.,TRBJ1-1,TRBV5-1,TGCGCCAGCAGCCAAAGCTCACGGGGGAACACTGAAGCTTTCTTT,CASSQSSRGNTEAFF
.,.,TRBJ2-2,TRBV30,TGTGCCTGGGCATGGGGGAGAAACACCGGGGAGCTGTTTTTT,CAWAWGRNTGELFF
.,TRBD1,TRBJ2-5,TRBV5-4,TGTGCCAGCAGCTTCTCCGGGACAGGGGAGACCCAGTACTTC,CASSFSGTGETQYF
.,.,TRBJ2-2,TRBV18,TGTGCCAGCTCACTCCTTCAAAACACCGGGGAGCTGTTTTTT,CASSLLQNTGELFF
.,.,TRBJ2-7,TRBV2,TGTGCCAGCAGGGACGGTGGAGCTAACGAGCAGTACTTC,CASRDGGANEQYF
.,.,TRBJ1-1,TRBV25-1,TGTGCCAGCAGTCCGCGGACGGGGAGTAGGAGCACTGAAGCTTTCTTT,CASSPRTGSRSTEAFF
few,.,TRBJ1-3,TRBV3-1/TRBV3-2,TGTGCCAGCAGCCCCGCGTCCTCTGGAAACACCATATATTTT,CASSPASSGNTIYF
.,.,TRBJ2-5,TRBV6-2/TRBV6-3,TGTGCCAGCAGTTACCCCGGGGGGACCCAGTACTTC,CASSYPGGTQYF
.,TRBD1,TRBJ1-5,TRBV9,TGTGCCAGCAGCGCCGGGACAGGGAATAGCAATCAGCCCCAGCATTTT,CASSAGTGNSNQPQHF
.,.,TRBJ1-2,TRBV24-1,TGTGCCACCAGTGATTCCGATACCGGCTACACCTTC,CATSDSDTGYTF
.,TRBD1,TRBJ1-6,TRBV5-1,TGCGCCAGCAGCTTGGTACAGGGGGCACGAAATTCACCCCTCCACTTT,CASSLVQGARNSPLHF
.,.,TRBJ2-3,TRBV5-6,TGTGCCAGCAGCTCCCGAGGTACCACAGATACGCAGTATTTT,CASSSRGTTDTQYF
.,.,TRBJ2-2,TRBV12-3/TRBV12-4,TGTGCCAGCAGGAGGGGCGACGGGGAGCTGTTTTTT,CASRRGDGELFF
.,.,TRBJ2-3,TRBV29-1,TGCAGCGTTGGGGGGGAGGGGGCAGATACGCAGTATTTT,CSVGGEGADTQYF
.,TRBD2,TRBJ2-2,TRBV7-2,TGTGCCAGCAGCCACTCGCGGGGGGGCTATAGCGGGGAGCTGTTTTTT,CASSHSRGGYSGELFF
.,.,TRBJ2-7,TRBV12-3/TRBV12-4,TGTGCCAGCAGTTTCGGCCGGGGTTACGAGCAGTACTTC,CASSFGRGYEQYF
.,.,TRBJ1-4,TRBV3-1/TRBV3-2,TGTGCCAGCAGCCAAGGGGCTACGACAATACTGTTTTTT,CASSQGATTILFF
.,.,TRBJ2-1,TRBV4-1,TGCGCCAGGCCAGGAGGGACTCTGAATGAGCAGTTCTTC,CARPGGTLNEQFF
.,TRBD1,TRBJ1-5,TRBV18,TGTGCCAGCTCACCGAATAGAGACAGGGGGGGAAATCAGCCCCAGCATTTT,CASSPNRDRGGNQPQHF
once,.,TRBJ2-7,TRBV11-3,TGTGCCAGCAGCCAACCAGGCTATCCCCTAGCCGAGCAGTACTTC,CASSQPGYPLAEQYF
once,TRBD1,TRBJ1-4,TRBV5-1,TGCGCCAGCCGAACAGGGGACGATGTTGAAAAACTGTTTTTT,CASRTGDDVEKLFF
.,TRBD1,TRBJ1-3,TRBV6-5,TGTGCCAGCATGACAGGGGGCAGAAACACCATATATTTT,CASMTGGRNTIYF
.,TRBD2,TRBJ2-1,TRBV6-6,TGTGCCAGCAGAAAACTAGCGGGGTCTTTTAATGAGCAGTTCTTC,CASRKLAGSFNEQFF
.,.,TRBJ1-6,TRBV5-6,TGTGCCAGCAGCTTGAACCCCTTGCAGGGATCTAATTCACCCCTCCACTTT,CASSLNPLQGSNSPLHF
.,TRBD2,TRBJ2-1,TRBV30,TGTGCCTGGAGTCAAGGAGCGGGGGGGTACAATGAGCAGTTCTTC,CAWSQGAGGYNEQFF
.,TRBD1,TRBJ2-7,TRBV9,TGTGCCAGCAGCCCTCGGACAGGTCCATCCTACGAGCAGTACTTC,CASSPRTGPSYEQYF
.,TRBD2,TRBJ2-3,TRBV19,TGTGCCAGTAGTTTCAGGACTAGCGGGGGGTCTAGCACAGATACGCAGTATTTT,CASSFRTSGGSSTDTQYF
.,.,TRBJ2-1,TRBV3-1/TRBV3-2,TGTGCCAGCAGCCAAGATCTTCACAGATACAATGAGCAGTTCTTC,CASSQDLHRYNEQFF